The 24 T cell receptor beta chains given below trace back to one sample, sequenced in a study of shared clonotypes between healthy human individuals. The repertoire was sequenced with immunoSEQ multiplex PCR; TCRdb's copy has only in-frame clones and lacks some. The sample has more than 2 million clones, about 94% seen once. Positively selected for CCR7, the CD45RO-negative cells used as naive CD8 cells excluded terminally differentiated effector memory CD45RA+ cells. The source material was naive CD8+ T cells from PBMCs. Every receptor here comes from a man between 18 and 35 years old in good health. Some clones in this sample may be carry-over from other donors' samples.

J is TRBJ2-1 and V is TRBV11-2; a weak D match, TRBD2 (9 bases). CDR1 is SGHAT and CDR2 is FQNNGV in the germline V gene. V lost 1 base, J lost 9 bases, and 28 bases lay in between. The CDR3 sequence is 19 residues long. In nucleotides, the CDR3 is TGTGCCAGCAGCTTAGGGACAGGGATTAGGCGGGAGGGCCTTGGTGAGCAGTTCTTC. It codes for CASSLGTGIRREGLGEQFF.

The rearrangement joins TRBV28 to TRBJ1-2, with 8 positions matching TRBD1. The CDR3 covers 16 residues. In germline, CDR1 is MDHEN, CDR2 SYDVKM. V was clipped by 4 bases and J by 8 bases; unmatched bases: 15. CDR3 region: CASSWGLGQAQRGYTF. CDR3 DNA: TGTGCCAGCAGTTGGGGACTGGGACAGGCCCAACGAGGCTACACCTTC.

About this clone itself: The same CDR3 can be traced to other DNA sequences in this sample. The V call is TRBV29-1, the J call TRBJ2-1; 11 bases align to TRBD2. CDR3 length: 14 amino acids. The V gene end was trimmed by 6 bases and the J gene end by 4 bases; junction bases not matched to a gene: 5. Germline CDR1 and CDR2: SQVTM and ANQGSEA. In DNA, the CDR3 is TGCAGCGTGGTGGGGACTAGCGGATACAATGAGCAGTTCTTC. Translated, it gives CSVVGTSGYNEQFF.

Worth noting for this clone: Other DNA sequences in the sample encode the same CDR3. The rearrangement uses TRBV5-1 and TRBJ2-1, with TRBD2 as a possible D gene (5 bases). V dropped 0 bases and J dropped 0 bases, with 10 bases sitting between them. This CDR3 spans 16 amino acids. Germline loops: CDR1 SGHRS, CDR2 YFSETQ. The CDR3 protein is CASSLDSGSSYNEQFF. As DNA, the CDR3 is TGCGCCAGCAGCTTGGACAGCGGTAGCTCCTACAATGAGCAGTTCTTC.

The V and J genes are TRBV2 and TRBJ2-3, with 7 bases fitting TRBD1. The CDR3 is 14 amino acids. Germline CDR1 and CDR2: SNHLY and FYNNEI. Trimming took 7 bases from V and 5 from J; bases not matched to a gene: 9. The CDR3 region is CASNHWTGIDTQYF. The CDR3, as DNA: TGTGCCAGCAACCACTGGACAGGAATAGATACGCAGTATTTT. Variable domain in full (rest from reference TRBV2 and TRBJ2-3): EPEVTQTPSHQVTQMGQEVILRCVPISNHLYFYWYRQILGQKVEFLVSFYNNEISEKSEIFDDQFSVERPDGSNFTLKIRSTKLEDSAMYFCASNHWTGIDTQYFGPGTRLTVL.

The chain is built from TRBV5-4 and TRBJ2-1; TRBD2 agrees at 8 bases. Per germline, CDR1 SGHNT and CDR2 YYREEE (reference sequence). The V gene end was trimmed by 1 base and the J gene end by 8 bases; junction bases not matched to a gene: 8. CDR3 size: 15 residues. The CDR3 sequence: CASSLSREGRDEQFF. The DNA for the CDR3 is TGTGCCAGCAGCTTGAGTCGGGAGGGCCGCGATGAGCAGTTCTTC. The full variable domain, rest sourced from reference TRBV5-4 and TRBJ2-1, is ETGVTQSPTHLIKTRGQQVTLRCSSQSGHNTVSWYQQALGQGPQFIFQYYREEENGRGNFPPRFSGLQFPNYSSELNVNALELDDSALYLCASSLSREGRDEQFFGPGTRLTVL.

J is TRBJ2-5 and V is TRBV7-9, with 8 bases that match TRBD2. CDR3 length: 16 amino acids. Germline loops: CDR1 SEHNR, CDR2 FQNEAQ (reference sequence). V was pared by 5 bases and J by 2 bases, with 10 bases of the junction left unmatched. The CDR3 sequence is CASSRSGGGIQETQYF. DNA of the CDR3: TGTGCCAGCAGCCGGAGCGGGGGAGGGATACAAGAGACCCAGTACTTC.

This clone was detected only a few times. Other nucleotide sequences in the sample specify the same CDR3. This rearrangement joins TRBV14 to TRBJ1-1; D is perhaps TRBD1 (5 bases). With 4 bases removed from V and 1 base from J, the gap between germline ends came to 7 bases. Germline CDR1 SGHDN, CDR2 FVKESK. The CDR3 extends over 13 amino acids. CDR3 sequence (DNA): TGTGCCAGCAGCCCAGGGTCGAACACTGAAGCTTTCTTT. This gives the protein CASSPGSNTEAFF.

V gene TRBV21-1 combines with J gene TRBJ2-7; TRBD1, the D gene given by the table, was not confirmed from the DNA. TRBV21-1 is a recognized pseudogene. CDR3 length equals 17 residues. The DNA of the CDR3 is TGTGCCAGCAGCAAGGAAGGCCGGGACAGGGACTCCTACGAGCAGTACTTC. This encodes CASSKEGRDRDSYEQYF.

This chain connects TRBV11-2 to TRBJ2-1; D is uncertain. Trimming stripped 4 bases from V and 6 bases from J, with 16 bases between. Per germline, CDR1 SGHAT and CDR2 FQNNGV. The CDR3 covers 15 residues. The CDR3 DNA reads TGTGCCAGCAGCTCCCGCACATCAGGATCCAATGAGCAGTTCTTC. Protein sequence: CASSSRTSGSNEQFF.

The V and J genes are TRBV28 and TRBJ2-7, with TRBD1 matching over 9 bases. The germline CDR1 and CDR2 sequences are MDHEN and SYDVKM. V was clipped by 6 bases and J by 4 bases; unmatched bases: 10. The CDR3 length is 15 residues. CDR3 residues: CASRPPGQGGYEQYF. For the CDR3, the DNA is TGTGCCAGCAGGCCACCGGGACAGGGTGGGTACGAGCAGTACTTC.

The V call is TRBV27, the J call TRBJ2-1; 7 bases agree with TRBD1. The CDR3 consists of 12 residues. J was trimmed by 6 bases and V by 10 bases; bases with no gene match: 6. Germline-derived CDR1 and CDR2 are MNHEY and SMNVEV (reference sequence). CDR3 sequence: CATSAGGNEQFF. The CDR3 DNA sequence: TGTGCCACCTCGGCAGGGGGCAATGAGCAGTTCTTC.

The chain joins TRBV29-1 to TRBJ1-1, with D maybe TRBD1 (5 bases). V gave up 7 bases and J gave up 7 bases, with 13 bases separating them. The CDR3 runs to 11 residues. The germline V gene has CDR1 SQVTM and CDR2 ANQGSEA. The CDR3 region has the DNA TGCAGCGCCAACCGGGGCTTTGAAGCTTTCTTT. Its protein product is CSANRGFEAFF.

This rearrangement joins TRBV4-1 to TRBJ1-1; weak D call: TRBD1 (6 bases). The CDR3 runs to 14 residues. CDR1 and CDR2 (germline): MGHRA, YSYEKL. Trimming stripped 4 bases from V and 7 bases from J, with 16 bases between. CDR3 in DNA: TGCGCCAGCAGCCCACACCGGGACACTCTTGAAGCTTTCTTT. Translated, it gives CASSPHRDTLEAFF.

The CDR3, as DNA: TGTGCCAGCAGCCAAGAGCCGAGGGAGGCCCTCCATGGCTACACCTTC. This codes for CASSQEPREALHGYTF. V is TRBV4-2 and J is TRBJ1-2; no clear D gene. This CDR3 has 16 residues. Germline CDR1 is LGHNA and CDR2 is YNFKEQ. Trimming left V 0 bases short and J 6 bases short, with 17 bases between.

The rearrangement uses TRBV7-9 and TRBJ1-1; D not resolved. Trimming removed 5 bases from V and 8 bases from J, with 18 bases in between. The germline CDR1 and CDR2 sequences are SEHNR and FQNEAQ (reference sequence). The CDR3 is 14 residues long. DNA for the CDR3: TGTGCCAGCAGCATTGCCCGGGGATATGGGGAAGCTTTCTTT. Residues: CASSIARGYGEAFF.

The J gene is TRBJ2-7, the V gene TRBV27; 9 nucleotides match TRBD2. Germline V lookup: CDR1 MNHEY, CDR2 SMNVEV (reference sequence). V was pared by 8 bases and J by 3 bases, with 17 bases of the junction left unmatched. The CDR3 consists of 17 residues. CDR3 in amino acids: CASGPSRAGGLNYEQYF. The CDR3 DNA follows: TGTGCCAGCGGTCCCTCGCGAGCGGGAGGTCTCAACTACGAGCAGTACTTC.

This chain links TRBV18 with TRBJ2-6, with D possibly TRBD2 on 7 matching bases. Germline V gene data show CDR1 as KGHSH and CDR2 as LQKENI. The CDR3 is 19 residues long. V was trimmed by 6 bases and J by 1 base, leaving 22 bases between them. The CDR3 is CASSPGGPGRPSGANVLTF. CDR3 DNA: TGTGCCAGCTCCCCGGGGGGCCCGGGACGTCCTTCTGGGGCCAACGTCCTGACTTTC.

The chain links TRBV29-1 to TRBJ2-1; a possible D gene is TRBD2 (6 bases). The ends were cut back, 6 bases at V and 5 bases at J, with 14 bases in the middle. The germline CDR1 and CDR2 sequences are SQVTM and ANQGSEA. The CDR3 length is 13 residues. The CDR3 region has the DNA TGCAGCGTCCAAGCGGGTTGGGACAATGAGCAGTTCTTC. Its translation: CSVQAGWDNEQFF.

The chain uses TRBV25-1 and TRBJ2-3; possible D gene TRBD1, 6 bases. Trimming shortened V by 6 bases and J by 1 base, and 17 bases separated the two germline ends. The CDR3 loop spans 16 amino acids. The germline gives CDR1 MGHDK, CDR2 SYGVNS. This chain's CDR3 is CASSTHHRAGTDTQYF. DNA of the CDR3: TGTGCCAGCAGCACACATCACAGGGCTGGCACAGATACGCAGTATTTT.

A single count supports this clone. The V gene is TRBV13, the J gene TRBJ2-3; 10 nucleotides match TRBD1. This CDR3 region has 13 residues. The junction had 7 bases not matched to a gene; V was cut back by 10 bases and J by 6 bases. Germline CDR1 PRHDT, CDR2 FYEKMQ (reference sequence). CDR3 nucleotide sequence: TGTGCCACCCGACAGGGGGCGGGGGATACGCAGTATTTT. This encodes CATRQGAGDTQYF.

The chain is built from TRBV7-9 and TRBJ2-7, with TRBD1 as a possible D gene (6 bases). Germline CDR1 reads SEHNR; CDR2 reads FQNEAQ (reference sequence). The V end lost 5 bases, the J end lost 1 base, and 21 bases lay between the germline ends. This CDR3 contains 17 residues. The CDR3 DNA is TGTGCCAGCAGCCTACCCCAACAGGGTTCCGGATCCTACGAGCAGTACTTC. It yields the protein CASSLPQQGSGSYEQYF.

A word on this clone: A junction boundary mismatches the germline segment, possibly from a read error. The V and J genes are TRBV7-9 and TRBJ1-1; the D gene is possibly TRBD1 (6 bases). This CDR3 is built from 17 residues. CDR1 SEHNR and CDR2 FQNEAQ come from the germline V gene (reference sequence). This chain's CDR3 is CASNLFPKGGLNTEAFF. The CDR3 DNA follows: TGTGCCAGCAACTTATTCCCGAAAGGGGGTTTGAACACTGAAGCTTTCTTT. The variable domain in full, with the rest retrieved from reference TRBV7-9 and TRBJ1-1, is DTGVSQNPRHKITKRGQNVTFRCDPISEHNRLYWYRQTLGQGPEFLTYFQNEAQLEKSRLLSDRFSAERPKGSFSTLEIQRTEQGDSAMYLCASNLFPKGGLNTEAFFGQGTRLTVV.

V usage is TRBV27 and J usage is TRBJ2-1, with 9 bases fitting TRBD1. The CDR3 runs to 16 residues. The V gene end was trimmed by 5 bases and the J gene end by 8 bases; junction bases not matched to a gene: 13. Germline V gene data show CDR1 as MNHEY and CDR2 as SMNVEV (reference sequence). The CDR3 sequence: CASSRVLGTGFDEQFF. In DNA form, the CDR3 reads TGTGCCAGCAGTCGAGTCCTCGGGACAGGGTTTGATGAGCAGTTCTTC.